This TCR beta chain was sequenced during a study of T cell changes during pregnancy in multiple sclerosis. Sequencing was performed with immunoSEQ multiplex PCR; in TCRdb, only in-frame clones are kept and a portion is missing. The sample has around 61,000 clones, just under 90% seen once. Trimming stripped 5 bases from V and 4 bases from J, with 14 bases between. The CDR3 has 14 residues. Germline CDR1 is LNHDA and CDR2 is SQIVND (reference sequence). Sequences were derived from peripheral blood, sampled in the first trimester of pregnancy. The TCR sequence derives from a female donor in good health, enrolled as a control in a pregnancy study. The chain carries TRBV19 and TRBJ1-1; D is possibly TRBD1 (6 bases). The CDR3 sequence: CASSHYLGATEAFF. CDR3 DNA sequence: TGTGCCAGTAGTCATTACTTGGGGGCCACTGAAGCTTTCTTT.